The 27 T cell receptor beta chains below were found in one sample sequenced in a study of neurological immune-mediated disorders. TCRdb re-analysed the 5' RACE reads in MiXCR, keeping a single row per CDR3 protein. Here the sample spans around 67,000 distinct CDR3 sequences, less than 5.5% being singletons. The sample consisted of PBMCs. The receptor source for this set is a man younger than 35 with multiple sclerosis.

This clonotype showed up many times. The chain links TRBV4-1 to TRBJ1-5; no reliable D call. The CDR3 is 14 amino acids. Germline CDR1 is MGHRA and CDR2 is YSYEKL. The V gene lost 7 bases and the J gene lost 6 bases, with 16 bases spanning the gap. CDR3 in amino acids: CASKPTTSGQPQHF. The CDR3 DNA reads as TGCGCCAGCAAGCCGACCACCTCGGGTCAGCCCCAGCATTTT.

This clonotype has a count of ten or more. The V call is TRBV7-9, the J call TRBJ1-1; no clear D. The CDR3 is 15 residues long. The germline V gene encodes CDR1 SEHNR and CDR2 FQNEAQ (reference sequence). The V end was cut by 5 bases, the J end by 0 bases, with 13 bases between. The DNA for the CDR3 is TGTGCCAGCAGCCCACCCACGGTAATGAACACTGAAGCTTTCTTT. Protein product: CASSPPTVMNTEAFF.

As concerns this clonotype: A read error is possible here, since a much larger clone lies one base away. The chain couples TRBV7-3 to TRBJ2-1; 12 bases are a match to TRBD2. Germline trimming cut 8 bases from V and 7 bases from J; bases unmatched to any gene: 12. CDR1 is SGHTA, CDR2 FQGTGA, per germline. The CDR3 is 16 residues long. The CDR3 DNA reads as TGTGCCAGCGGCAAAAGAGGGCTAGCGGGAGGGAATGAGCAGTTCTTC. It encodes CASGKRGLAGGNEQFF.

This clonotype was seen at least ten times. The chain uses TRBV6-6 and TRBJ2-7; D call uncertain. V was pared by 0 bases and J by 0 bases, with 6 bases between. CDR3 length: 14 amino acids. The germline gives CDR1 MNHNY, CDR2 SVGAGI (reference sequence). CDR3 bases: TGTGCCAGCAGTTACTCGCCTAGCTCCTACGAGCAGTACTTC. Its protein product is CASSYSPSSYEQYF.

This clonotype was observed at least ten times. The junction differs from germline at one of its ends, possibly a read error. The chain recombines TRBV7-7 with TRBJ2-2; no clear D gene. The CDR3 runs 12 residues. Germline CDR1 and CDR2: SSHAT and FNYEAQ (reference sequence). In nucleotides, the CDR3 is TGTGCTAGCAGCTTAGGATCCGGGGAGCTGTTTTTT. Residues: CASSLGSGELFF.

This clonotype has at least ten counts. In DNA, the CDR3 is TGCGCCAGCACCCAGGGAGGGGATGGCTACACCTTC. It encodes CASTQGGDGYTF. J is TRBJ1-2 and V is TRBV5-1; D might be TRBD1 (5 bases). V shed 6 bases and J shed 6 bases, with 12 bases lying between them. Germline values: CDR1 SGHRS, CDR2 YFSETQ. This CDR3 is 12 amino acids long.

This clonotype was detected ten times or more. The chain links TRBV7-2 to TRBJ1-3; the D gene is possibly TRBD1 (6 bases). V was clipped by 7 bases and J by 2 bases, with 9 bases between them. The CDR3 loop spans 13 amino acids. The germline V gene has CDR1 SGHTA and CDR2 FQGNSA. The CDR3 sequence: CASTQGPGNTIYF. Here the CDR3 DNA reads TGTGCCAGCACTCAGGGGCCTGGAAACACCATATATTTT.

This clonotype was found a few times. This may arise from a read error, as a much more abundant clone is one base away. The chain is built from TRBV20-1 and TRBJ1-2; D remains unclear. Germline V gives CDR1 DFQATT, CDR2 SNEGSKA (reference sequence). The CDR3 is made up of 15 amino acids. The V end lost 4 bases, the J end lost 4 bases, and 19 bases lay between the germline ends. CDR3 region: CSATRAACSSYGYTF. In DNA form, the CDR3 reads TGCAGTGCTACCCGTGCAGCCTGTTCCTCCTATGGCTACACCTTC.

This clonotype was seen a few times. An end of the junction does not agree with germline; a read error may underlie this. V gene TRBV7-2 combines with J gene TRBJ1-6, with TRBD1 identical over 10 bases. CDR1 is SGHTA and CDR2 is FQGNSA in the germline V gene. The CDR3 length is 13 residues. CDR3 amino acids: CATHGTGDSPLNF. In DNA form, the CDR3 reads TGTGCCACACATGGGACAGGGGATTCACCCCTCAACTTT.

This clonotype was seen repeatedly, ten times or more. The V call is TRBV5-1, the J call TRBJ2-2; possibly TRBD1 for D (6 bases). The CDR3 sequence is 15 residues long. Trimming cost V 0 bases and J 6 bases, with 12 bases left between them. CDR1 and CDR2 (germline): SGHRS, YFSETQ. DNA for the CDR3: TGCGCCAGCAGCTTGGAATCGGCAGGGGCCGGGGAGCTGTTTTTT. Amino acids: CASSLESAGAGELFF.

This clonotype was observed many times. This chain connects TRBV6-5 to TRBJ1-3; D remains unclear. V was cut by 6 bases and J by 4 bases, with 4 bases left in between. The germline V gene encodes CDR1 MNHEY and CDR2 SVGAGI. The CDR3 runs 11 residues. The CDR3 DNA reads TGTGCCAGCAGCCGGGGAAACACCATATATTTT. Amino acid sequence: CASSRGNTIYF.

This clonotype has at least ten counts. This chain connects TRBV5-6 to TRBJ2-6; D gene ambiguous. CDR1 and CDR2 from the germline V gene are SGHDT and YYEEEE. V lost 1 base and J lost 4, with 6 bases in between. The CDR3 extends over 14 amino acids. DNA for the CDR3: TGTGCCAGCAGCTTGAATCGGGGGGCCAACGTCCTGACTTTC. It codes for CASSLNRGANVLTF. Full variable domain (missing parts from reference TRBV5-6 and TRBJ2-6): DAGVTQSPTHLIKTRGQQVTLRCSPKSGHDTVSWYQQALGQGPQFIFQYYEEEERQRGNFPDRFSGHQFPNYSSELNVNALLLGDSALYLCASSLNRGANVLTFGAGSRLTVL.

At least ten counts were recorded for this clonotype. The conserved phenylalanine or tryptophan normally closing the CDR3 is absent here, so this likely arose from a read error. The limits of the CDR3 on the DNA are not certain, so only TCRdb's listed CDR3 is given. V is TRBV6-1 and J is TRBJ2-1; the D call of TRBD1 is as the table states it, not checked on the DNA. CDR1 and CDR2 from the germline V gene are MNHNS and SASEGT. A total of 12 residues make up the CDR3, ends included. CDR3 loop: CASSVAGAIETL.

For this clonotype: Being one base from a much bigger clone, this may be a read error. This rearrangement joins TRBV5-1 to TRBJ1-1, with D possibly TRBD1 on 5 matching bases. V lost 0 bases to trimming and J lost 0 bases, with 9 bases between them. The germline gives CDR1 SGHRS, CDR2 YFSETQ. This CDR3 spans 15 amino acids. The DNA for the CDR3 is TGCGCCAGCAGCTTGGGGCAGGGAATGAACACTGAAGCTTTCTTT. It specifies CASSLGQGMNTEAFF.

This clonotype has at least ten counts. V is TRBV20-1 and J is TRBJ1-4; possibly TRBD1 for D (6 bases). The germline gives CDR1 DFQATT, CDR2 SNEGSKA (reference sequence). The CDR3 length is 15 residues. Trimming cost V 2 bases and J 7 bases, with 17 bases left between them. The DNA of the CDR3 is TGCAGTGCTAGACCGACGGACAGCCTGTCTGAAAAACTGTTTTTT. It specifies CSARPTDSLSEKLFF.

This clonotype was detected many times. This chain's CDR3 is CASSLKGFHNTEAFF. The CDR3 DNA reads TGTGCCAGCAGCTTAAAGGGTTTCCATAACACTGAAGCTTTCTTT. The rearrangement links TRBV7-3 to TRBJ1-1, with D unresolved. Deletions cut 1 base from V and 2 bases from J, with 11 bases between. Germline values: CDR1 SGHTA, CDR2 FQGTGA. This CDR3 contains 15 residues.

In this sample, this clonotype turned up many times. This sequence joins TRBV6-4 and TRBJ2-1; the match to TRBD2 covers 10 bases. The ends lost 2 bases at V and 9 bases at J; junction bases unmatched: 4. The CDR3 is 14 residues long. Germline CDR1 is MRHNA and CDR2 is SNTAGT. CDR3 sequence reads: CASSDSGGAGEQFF. CDR3 bases: TGTGCCAGCAGTGACAGCGGGGGGGCGGGTGAGCAGTTCTTC.

Notes on this clonotype: A much larger clone is a single base away; this may be a read error. The rearrangement joins TRBV25-1 to TRBJ2-2; no firm D call. The CDR3 is 14 amino acids. V was trimmed by 5 bases and J by 4 bases, leaving 11 bases between them. Germline V CDR1 and CDR2: MGHDK, SYGVNS. CDR3 DNA: TGTGCCAGCAGTCCTGCCGTGGGCACCGGGGAGCTGTTTTTT. Encoded protein: CASSPAVGTGELFF.

This clonotype has ten or more counts. J is TRBJ1-3 and V is TRBV11-2, with D possibly being TRBD1 (5 bases). V lost 4 bases and J 4 bases, leaving 26 bases between the germline ends. From germline, CDR1 is SGHAT and CDR2 FQNNGV. The CDR3 consists of 19 residues. The CDR3 bases are TGTGCCAGCAGCTCCCTTCTCCGGGGGAAGGGGCGTCGAGGAAACACCATATATTTT. Translation gives CASSSLLRGKGRRGNTIYF.

This clonotype was found many times. The junction does not match germline at one end; this may be a read error. This chain uses TRBV28 with TRBJ1-5; no firm D call. Germline CDR1 and CDR2: MDHEN and SYDVKM. CDR3 length equals 16 residues. CDR3 loop: CASSPSMTSSNQPQNF. CDR3 DNA: TGTGCCAGCAGTCCGTCGATGACATCAAGCAATCAGCCCCAGAATTTT.

This clonotype was picked up many times. This chain joins TRBV15 and TRBJ2-1, with 11 bases that match TRBD2. The CDR3 has 16 amino acids. Germline CDR1 reads LNHNV; CDR2 reads YYDKDF (reference sequence). V lost 4 bases, J lost 6 bases, and 8 bases stayed unmatched. The CDR3 bases are TGTGCCACCAGCACGTATCTAGCGGGAGGTACCAATGAGCAGTTCTTC. Residues: CATSTYLAGGTNEQFF.

This clonotype was counted many times. This sequence joins TRBV5-6 and TRBJ2-2; TRBD1 is a possible D gene (6 bases). Germline V gives CDR1 SGHDT, CDR2 YYEEEE. The CDR3 is 14 amino acids. The V end was cut by 2 bases, the J end by 5 bases, with 10 bases between. The CDR3 here is CASSFGTGTGELFF. CDR3 coding DNA: TGTGCCAGCAGCTTCGGCACAGGGACCGGGGAGCTGTTTTTT.

The sample holds many counts of this clonotype. The chain joins TRBV5-1 to TRBJ2-3; perhaps TRBD1 as D (5 bases). Per germline, CDR1 SGHRS and CDR2 YFSETQ. The CDR3 has 15 residues. Deletions cut 4 bases from V and 0 bases from J, with 12 bases between. CDR3 protein: CASSQQDPSTDTQYF. The CDR3 nucleotides read TGCGCCAGCAGCCAACAGGATCCGAGCACAGATACGCAGTATTTT.

In its sample, this clonotype was seen a few times. The DNA for the CDR3 is TGCGCCAGCAGACCCGAACAGAACACTGAAGCTTTCTTT. It translates to CASRPEQNTEAFF. The J gene is TRBJ1-1, the V gene TRBV10-2; D unresolved. Germline V gene data show CDR1 as WSHSY and CDR2 as SAAADI. The CDR3 totals 13 residues. Trimming removed 6 bases at V and 1 base at J, with 9 bases between.

This clonotype has a count of ten or more. The chain recombines TRBV7-2 with TRBJ2-1; 7 bases match TRBD2. The length of the CDR3 is 16 residues. The V gene end was trimmed by 2 bases and the J gene end by 1 base; junction bases not matched to a gene: 5. Germline V CDR1 and CDR2: SGHTA, FQGNSA. This CDR3 reads CASSLYAGVSYNEQFF. The CDR3 region has the DNA TGTGCCAGCAGCTTATACGCGGGAGTGTCCTACAATGAGCAGTTCTTC.

This rearrangement joins TRBV24-1 to TRBJ2-3; D gene ambiguous. CDR3 length: 16 amino acids. From germline, CDR1 is KGHDR and CDR2 SFDVKD. Trimming cost V 1 base and J 1 base, with 11 bases left between them. The CDR3 sequence is CATSDFGESGTDTQYF. DNA of the CDR3: TGTGCCACCAGTGATTTTGGCGAAAGTGGCACAGATACGCAGTATTTT.

This clonotype has ten or more counts. The gene calls are TRBV10-3 and TRBJ2-7; 8 positions agree with TRBD2. The V gene end was trimmed by 3 bases and the J gene end by 2 bases; junction bases not matched to a gene: 15. In germline, CDR1 is ENHRY, CDR2 SYGVKD. This CDR3 comprises 18 residues. The CDR3 protein is CAISDRLAGRTSTYEQYF. Written as DNA, the CDR3 is TGTGCCATCAGTGATCGCCTAGCGGGCCGAACCTCCACCTACGAGCAGTACTTC.